Given below is one TCR beta chain in context. As yet, its antigen is unknown. The germline CDR1 and CDR2 sequences are MNHEY and SMNVEV (reference sequence). Trimming took 3 bases from V and 7 from J, leaving 13 bases between them. The CDR3 loop spans 14 amino acids. Generated by immunoSEQ multiplex PCR, the TCRdb table keeps only in-frame clones and is missing some. This table has some 150,000 clones, about 91% appearing once. The data originate from a study of T cell responses to AZD1222 COVID-19 vaccine. General study results and limits: A mostly white British donor set with more females was recruited, and clonal diversity was possibly underestimated. Spike-wide vaccine-associated CD4 TCRs dominated at 160-218 and 743-854.

The sample consisted of peripheral blood, taken on day 0 of AZD1222 vaccination. The chain is built from TRBV27 and TRBJ1-5, with D tentatively TRBD1 (5 bases). The sequence was obtained from an adult in good health. CDR3 sequence: CASSFRGREQPQHF. Here the CDR3 DNA reads TGTGCCAGCAGTTTTAGGGGAAGGGAACAGCCCCAGCATTTT.